The rows below give T cell receptor beta chains drawn from one sample of a study of beta chain features in type 1 diabetes. Data came from immunoSEQ multiplex PCR; TCRdb stores just in-frame clones and leaves some out. Here the sample spans around 140,000 clones, about 9.1% being singletons. The sequenced sample was central memory CD4+ T cells from blood. The source of these receptors is a woman in her 40s in good health. Both conserved end residues are part of each CDR3. Fields, in order: J gene, clone size, D gene, V gene, CDR3 protein, CDR3 DNA. A D gene is named only where the DNA matches it firmly. Expanded clones get a size class; other rows say once, few or many, or leave the size out.

>TRBJ1-2|-|TRBD1|TRBV7-6
CASSFGDRAGYTF
TGTGCCAGCAGCTTTGGGGACAGGGCTGGCTACACCTTC
>TRBJ2-3|-|-|TRBV5-1
CASSLARGSEDTQYF
TGCGCCAGCAGCTTGGCGAGGGGGAGTGAGGATACGCAGTATTTT
>TRBJ2-1|few|TRBD2|TRBV7-2
CASSPSGGSYNEQFF
TGTGCCAGCAGTCCTAGCGGGGGCTCCTACAATGAGCAGTTCTTC
>TRBJ2-7|-|-|TRBV5-1
CASSFRADTTYEQYF
TGCGCCAGCAGCTTCAGGGCAGATACTACCTACGAGCAGTACTTC
>TRBJ1-3|-|TRBD1|TRBV6-5
CASRPYRGRGNTIYF
TGTGCCAGCAGGCCGTACAGGGGGCGAGGAAACACCATATATTTT
>TRBJ2-5|many|-|TRBV2
CASSEGLVVQETQYF
TGTGCCAGCAGTGAAGGACTAGTAGTTCAAGAGACCCAGTACTTC
>TRBJ1-3|few|-|TRBV4-1
CASSQGPQRGSGNTIYF
TGCGCCAGCAGCCAAGGTCCACAAAGGGGCTCTGGAAACACCATATATTTT
>TRBJ1-2|-|TRBD1|TRBV2
CASRRGQGYTF
TGTGCCAGCAGGAGGGGGCAAGGCTACACCTTC
>TRBJ2-7|few|-|TRBV7-2
CASSYWTESYEQYF
TGTGCCAGCAGCTATTGGACAGAGTCCTACGAGCAGTACTTC
>TRBJ2-3|few|-|TRBV11-2
CASSFEGLQNTDTQYF
TGTGCCAGCAGCTTTGAGGGTCTACAGAACACAGATACGCAGTATTTT
>TRBJ2-1|-|-|TRBV6-5
CASSYQGGRDNEQFF
TGTGCCAGCAGTTATCAGGGCGGTCGAGACAATGAGCAGTTCTTC
>TRBJ2-3|few|-|TRBV18
CASSPISGETDTQYF
TGTGCCAGCTCACCAATTAGCGGTGAAACAGATACGCAGTATTTT
>TRBJ2-5|few|TRBD2|TRBV4-3
CASSRLAGGQETQYF
TGCGCCAGCAGCCGACTAGCGGGGGGCCAAGAGACCCAGTACTTC
>TRBJ1-2|-|TRBD1|TRBV7-9
CASSFLPGQGMESYTF
TGTGCCAGCAGCTTTCTTCCGGGACAGGGAATGGAAAGCTACACCTTC
>TRBJ1-2|-|-|TRBV18
CASSLGAGYGYTF
TGTGCCAGCTCACTAGGGGCGGGATACGGCTACACCTTC
>TRBJ1-2|few|-|TRBV2
CASRREADGYTF
TGTGCCAGCAGGAGGGAGGCCGATGGCTACACCTTC
>TRBJ1-6|once|TRBD1|TRBV5-1
CASSGPGTGNLHF
TGCGCCAGCAGCGGTCCCGGGACAGGGAACCTCCACTTT
>TRBJ2-4|once|TRBD2|TRBV19
CASSIGGGLAKNIQYF
TGTGCCAGTAGTATTGGGGGAGGGCTGGCCAAAAACATTCAGTACTTC
>TRBJ2-7|few|-|TRBV6-1
CASSHAVDYEQYF
TGTGCCAGCAGTCATGCGGTGGACTACGAGCAGTACTTC
>TRBJ2-3|few|TRBD2|TRBV9
CASSPGTSGFTDTQYF
TGTGCCAGCAGCCCAGGGACTAGCGGTTTCACAGATACGCAGTATTTT
>TRBJ1-2|few|TRBD1|TRBV25-1
CASSDKTGTGVYGYTF
TGTGCCAGCAGTGATAAAACAGGGACAGGGGTCTATGGCTACACCTTC
>TRBJ2-7|few|-|TRBV7-6
CASSLGAGGRNEQYF
TGTGCCAGCAGCTTAGGGGCAGGGGGGCGTAACGAGCAGTACTTC
>TRBJ1-5|-|-|TRBV19
CASSPFPAKTGTRYSNQPQHF
TGTGCCAGTAGCCCTTTTCCCGCGAAGACAGGAACAAGGTATAGCAATCAGCCCCAGCATTTT
>TRBJ1-4|few|TRBD1|TRBV7-9
CASSQRQGSATNEKLFF
TGTGCCAGCAGCCAACGACAGGGGAGTGCAACTAATGAAAAACTGTTTTTT
>TRBJ2-1|-|TRBD2|TRBV7-2
CASSLDATSGGTGEQFF
TGTGCCAGCAGCTTAGACGCGACTAGCGGGGGGACGGGCGAGCAGTTCTTC
>TRBJ1-5|many|TRBD1|TRBV27
CASRKFQGTAQHF
TGTGCCAGCAGGAAATTTCAGGGGACAGCCCAGCATTTT
>TRBJ2-7|few|TRBD2|TRBV11-2
CASTTQRTSGGQLDF
TGTGCCAGCACCACACAAAGGACTAGCGGGGGCCAGTTAGACTTC
>TRBJ1-6|many|TRBD1|TRBV2
CASSPTGGNSPLHF
TGTGCCAGCAGTCCCACAGGGGGTAATTCACCCCTCCACTTT
>TRBJ1-1|-|TRBD1|TRBV18
CASSPSDRVGAFF
TGTGCCAGCTCTCCTAGCGACAGGGTAGGTGCTTTCTTT
>TRBJ2-1|few|-|TRBV7-2
CASSLAASAPYNEQFF
TGTGCCAGCAGCTTAGCGGCTAGTGCTCCCTACAATGAGCAGTTCTTC
>TRBJ2-7|few|-|TRBV11-2
CASSLDYYEQYF
TGTGCCAGCAGCTTAGACTACTACGAGCAGTACTTC
>TRBJ1-5|-|-|TRBV18
CASSRGSDQPQHF
TGTGCCAGCTCAAGGGGGAGTGATCAGCCCCAGCATTTT
>TRBJ2-7|few|-|TRBV7-8
CASSRSLYEQYF
TGTGCCAGCAGCCGATCACTCTACGAGCAGTACTTC
>TRBJ1-2|many|-|TRBV4-3
CASSPQGSYGYTF
TGCGCCAGCAGCCCCCAGGGATCCTATGGCTACACCTTC
>TRBJ2-7|few|-|TRBV7-6
CASSLAQPGSYEQYF
TGTGCCAGCAGCTTAGCTCAGCCAGGATCCTACGAGCAGTACTTC
>TRBJ1-5|-|-|TRBV11-2
CASSVDRGNQPQHF
TGTGCCAGCAGTGTCGACAGAGGAAATCAGCCCCAGCATTTT
>TRBJ2-3|-|TRBD2|TRBV29-1
CSALAGKAGDTQYF
TGCAGCGCGCTAGCGGGCAAAGCAGGTGATACGCAGTATTTT
>TRBJ2-1|-|TRBD1|TRBV6-6
CASRDRGSNEQFF
TGTGCCAGCCGGGACAGGGGCTCCAATGAGCAGTTCTTC
>TRBJ2-2|-|-|TRBV11-2
CAGRENTGELFF
TGTGCCGGACGGGAGAACACCGGGGAGCTGTTTTTT
>TRBJ2-1|-|TRBD2|TRBV27
CASSWGSGGPGLNEQFF
TGTGCCAGCAGTTGGGGTAGCGGGGGGCCCGGTCTGAATGAGCAGTTCTTC
>TRBJ1-3|once|-|TRBV9
CASSVGGTSGNTIYF
TGTGCCAGCAGCGTAGGGGGGACATCCGGAAACACCATATATTTT
>TRBJ2-3|few|TRBD1|TRBV2
CASRARQGRSTDTQYF
TGTGCCAGCAGGGCGAGACAGGGGAGAAGCACAGATACGCAGTATTTT
>TRBJ2-3|few|TRBD1|TRBV9
CASSALTGASTDTQYF
TGTGCCAGCAGCGCCCTGACAGGGGCCTCCACAGATACGCAGTATTTT
>TRBJ1-4|few|-|TRBV10-3
CASRSPTATGEKLFF
TGTGCCAGCAGGTCTCCGACGGCCACGGGGGAAAAACTGTTTTTT
>TRBJ1-6|few|TRBD1|TRBV5-5
CASSLDREFNF
TGTGCCAGCAGCCTCGACAGGGAATTCAACTTT
>TRBJ1-4|few|-|TRBV28
CASSLGGQGGEKLFF
TGTGCCAGCAGTTTAGGGGGCCAGGGCGGTGAAAAACTGTTTTTT
>TRBJ2-7|-|TRBD1|TRBV5-6
CASSGQALYEQYF
TGTGCCAGCAGCGGACAGGCGTTGTACGAGCAGTACTTC
>TRBJ1-5|few|-|TRBV19
CASDVGASNQPQHF
TGTGCCAGTGATGTGGGGGCTAGCAATCAGCCCCAGCATTTT
>TRBJ1-5|-|-|TRBV4-3
CASSQEGRENQPQHF
TGCGCCAGCAGCCAAGAAGGGCGGGAAAATCAGCCCCAGCATTTT
>TRBJ2-1|few|TRBD2|TRBV5-6
CASSRDSTSRNYNEQFF
TGTGCCAGCAGCAGAGACTCGACTAGCCGAAACTACAATGAGCAGTTCTTC